The 24 T cell receptor beta chains below were found in one sample sequenced in a study of blood T cell repertoires in COVID-19. The table came from immunoSEQ multiplex PCR; TCRdb's copy has only in-frame clones and leaves some out. The sample lists roughly 390,000 clones, 80% to 90% seen once, with around 9.3% in the top ten. Sequenced input: peripheral blood. The origin of the receptors is a woman aged 25 to 39 with COVID-19, enrolled during active disease.

The chain joins TRBV24-1 to TRBJ1-5, with D perhaps matching TRBD1 (5 bases). Germline CDR1 reads KGHDR; CDR2 reads SFDVKD. Trimming took 4 bases from V and 5 from J, leaving 14 bases between them. The CDR3 is 15 amino acids. CDR3 coding DNA: TGTGCCACCAGTGACCGCCCAGGGTCGGATCAGCCCCAGCATTTT. The encoded protein is CATSDRPGSDQPQHF.

This chain uses TRBV7-8 with TRBJ2-7; 10 bases line up with TRBD2. V shed 2 bases and J 6 bases; nucleotides not matched to a gene: 16. CDR1 and CDR2 (germline): SGHVS, FQNEAQ. CDR3 length: 18 amino acids. The CDR3 DNA sequence: TGTGCCAGCAGCTTAAGAGGGAGGGCTAGCGGGAGAATCATCGAGCAGTACTTC. It translates to CASSLRGRASGRIIEQYF.

The chain couples TRBV7-2 to TRBJ2-1; 11 nucleotides agree with TRBD2. Germline assignment: CDR1 SGHTA and CDR2 FQGNSA. Germline trimming cut 5 bases from V and 2 bases from J; bases unmatched to any gene: 5. The CDR3 totals 16 residues. The CDR3 coding sequence is TGTGCCAGCAGCCATACTAGCGGGGGAACCTACAATGAGCAGTTCTTC. This codes for CASSHTSGGTYNEQFF.

The rearrangement joins TRBV7-6 to TRBJ2-7; the match to TRBD2 covers 7 bases. After removal of 0 bases from V and 3 bases from J, the junction contained 5 bases not matched to a gene. The V gene's germline CDR1 is SGHVS and CDR2 FNYEAQ. This CDR3 is 15 amino acids long. The CDR3 DNA reads TGTGCCAGCAGCTTAGCGCTAGCGGTATACTACGAGCAGTACTTC. It yields the protein CASSLALAVYYEQYF.

This clone appeared once. The chain has TRBV11-3 and TRBJ2-1; tentatively, D is TRBD2 (6 bases). Trimming removed 4 bases at V and 2 bases at J, with 18 bases between. Per germline, CDR1 SGHNT and CDR2 YENEEA. The CDR3 is made up of 17 amino acids. The CDR3 DNA follows: TGTGCCAGCAGCTCCCGACTCGGTAGCGGCACCTACAATGAGCAGTTCTTC. Protein product: CASSSRLGSGTYNEQFF. Complete variable domain (other parts from reference TRBV11-3 and TRBJ2-1): EAGVVQSPRYKIIEKKQPVAFWCNPISGHNTLYWYLQNLGQGPELLIRYENEEAVDDSQLPKDRFSAERLKGVDSTLKIQPAELGDSAVYLCASSSRLGSGTYNEQFFGPGTRLTVL.

The chain joins TRBV19 to TRBJ2-3; 8 nucleotides line up with TRBD1. Germline values: CDR1 LNHDA, CDR2 SQIVND (reference sequence). The CDR3 covers 18 residues. Germline trimming cut 8 bases from V and 2 bases from J; bases unmatched to any gene: 18. CDR3 DNA: TGTGCCAGTGCAAGACAGGGGCAAGGGGGTATTTTCACAGATACGCAGTATTTT. It is translated as CASARQGQGGIFTDTQYF.

The chain is built from TRBV7-8 and TRBJ2-7; 8 bases map to TRBD2. The V segment lost 3 bases and the J segment 1 base; nucleotides outside the gene matches: 8. The CDR3 contains 16 residues. Germline CDR1 SGHVS, CDR2 FQNEAQ. CDR3 sequence: CASSLGRTSSSYEQYF. The CDR3 bases are TGTGCCAGCAGCTTGGGGAGGACTAGCAGTTCCTACGAGCAGTACTTC.

A single count supports this clone. This chain uses TRBV21-1 with TRBJ2-3; the DNA was not used to check the table's D call, TRBD1. TRBV21-1 is tagged as a pseudogene. CDR3 length: 14 residues. The CDR3 coding sequence is TGTGCCAGCACCAGGGGAGAGGACACAGATACGCAGTATTTT. Amino acid sequence: CASTRGEDTDTQYF.

This clone appeared a few times. V is TRBV5-1 and J is TRBJ2-2; D is uncertain. V shed 2 bases and J shed 6 bases, with 11 bases lying between them. CDR3 size: 14 residues. Germline V gene sequence: CDR1 SGHRS, CDR2 YFSETQ. CDR3 amino acids: CASSFLSRSGELFF. The DNA of the CDR3 is TGCGCCAGCAGCTTCCTCTCCAGGTCCGGGGAGCTGTTTTTT.

This clone was counted a few times. V and J are TRBV7-3 and TRBJ2-1; the match to TRBD2 covers 11 bases. CDR1 is SGHTA and CDR2 is FQGTGA in the germline V gene. V was clipped by 5 bases and J by 6 bases; unmatched bases: 9. The CDR3 has 16 amino acids. CDR3: CASSPIAGGPTNEQFF. CDR3 nucleotides: TGTGCCAGCAGCCCTATAGCGGGAGGGCCTACCAATGAGCAGTTCTTC.

The CDR3 DNA is TGTGCCAGCAGTTTTTTGTTTGTGACTGGCCACGTGAGCTCCTACAATGAGCAGTTCTTC. This codes for CASSFLFVTGHVSSYNEQFF. The chain joins TRBV28 to TRBJ2-1; D is uncertain. The ends were cut back, 3 bases at V and 0 bases at J, with 24 bases in the middle. This CDR3 is 20 amino acids long. The germline gives CDR1 MDHEN, CDR2 SYDVKM.

Only one count was recorded for this clone. The chain combines TRBV7-9 with TRBJ2-7, with D maybe TRBD2 (5 bases). Germline-derived CDR1 and CDR2 are SEHNR and FQNEAQ (reference sequence). Trimming pared 5 bases from V and 6 bases from J, leaving 8 bases between. The CDR3 is made up of 11 amino acids. CDR3: CASSPAGEQYF. CDR3 nucleotides: TGTGCCAGCAGCCCTGCGGGCGAGCAGTACTTC.

The chain combines TRBV25-1 with TRBJ2-7, with D possibly matching TRBD2 (6 bases). CDR1 is MGHDK and CDR2 is SYGVNS in the germline V gene. This CDR3 comprises 15 residues. The V and J ends lost 1 base and 0 bases respectively, with 10 bases between them. The CDR3, as DNA: TGTGCCAGCAGTGAATCTGGCGGGAACTCCTACGAGCAGTACTTC. Amino acid sequence: CASSESGGNSYEQYF.

The rearrangement joins TRBV28 to TRBJ2-1; TRBD1 matches at 7 bases. The CDR3 covers 15 residues. Trimming cost V 6 bases and J 7 bases; bases outside gene matches: 12. Germline V gene lookup returns CDR1 MDHEN and CDR2 SYDVKM. DNA for the CDR3: TGTGCCAGCAGGGAGACAGGGAACGTCAAGAATGAGCAGTTCTTC. Translation gives CASRETGNVKNEQFF. The full variable domain, with the rest looked up from reference TRBV28 and TRBJ2-1, is DVKVTQSSRYLVKRTGEKVFLECVQDMDHENMFWYRQDPGLGLRLIYFSYDVKMKEKGDIPEGYSVSREKKERFSLILESASTNQTSMYLCASRETGNVKNEQFFGPGTRLTVL.

The count of this clone is one. This chain connects TRBV6-1 to TRBJ2-7; 10 bases are shared with TRBD2. Germline CDR1 MNHNS, CDR2 SASEGT. The V gene end was trimmed by 3 bases and the J gene end by 3 bases; junction bases not matched to a gene: 14. The CDR3 has 18 amino acids. CDR3 nucleotide sequence: TGTGCCAGCAGTGAGAGTAGGGTTCGACTAGCGGGCCGCTACGAGCAGTACTTC. This gives the protein CASSESRVRLAGRYEQYF.

The rearrangement joins TRBV9 to TRBJ2-1; TRBD2 matches at 10 bases. This CDR3 has 18 residues. The V gene's germline CDR1 is SGDLS and CDR2 YYNGEE. Unmatched junction bases numbered 19, after V lost 4 bases and J lost 9 bases. CDR3 sequence (DNA): TGTGCCAGCAGCCCTGGGGAGGGACTAGCGTCGATCGAGGTTGAGCAGTTCTTC. Protein sequence: CASSPGEGLASIEVEQFF.

The chain carries TRBV7-2 and TRBJ2-1; the match to TRBD2 covers 10 bases. Germline loops: CDR1 SGHTA, CDR2 FQGNSA. V lost 5 bases and J lost 10; bases outside the gene matches: 11. The CDR3 consists of 15 residues. For the CDR3, the DNA is TGTGCCAGCAGCAGAGCTCTAGCGGGAGTCGAAGAGCAGTTCTTC. Amino acid sequence: CASSRALAGVEEQFF.

The chain couples TRBV7-2 to TRBJ2-3, with TRBD2 matching 8 bases. V gave up 5 bases and J gave up 1 base; unmatched junction bases: 2. CDR1 SGHTA and CDR2 FQGNSA come from the germline V gene. The CDR3 has 14 amino acids. CDR3 in DNA: TGTGCCAGCAGCATTAGCGGGGGCACAGATACGCAGTATTTT. Protein product: CASSISGGTDTQYF.

J is TRBJ2-1 and V is TRBV28; D is possibly TRBD1 (5 bases). Germline V gene lookup returns CDR1 MDHEN and CDR2 SYDVKM. The V end was cut by 7 bases, the J end by 0 bases, with 10 bases between. There are 14 residues in the CDR3. In DNA, the CDR3 is TGTGCCAGCATCTCAGGGATCTCCTACAATGAGCAGTTCTTC. Its protein is CASISGISYNEQFF.

This clone was observed at least ten times. This chain links TRBV5-4 with TRBJ1-4, with 8 bases identical to TRBD1. After removal of 2 bases from V and 8 bases from J, the junction contained 8 bases not matched to a gene. This CDR3 has 15 residues. Looked up from germline, CDR1 is SGHNT and CDR2 is YYREEE (reference sequence). DNA of the CDR3: TGTGCCAGCAGCTTAGCCGGGACAGGAGGGGAAAAACTGTTTTTT. It yields the protein CASSLAGTGGEKLFF.

This clone was recorded only once. The chain carries TRBV30 and TRBJ1-5; no clear D gene. V lost 4 bases to trimming and J lost 2 bases, with 9 bases between them. CDR1 is GTSNPN and CDR2 is SVGIG in the germline V gene (reference sequence). This CDR3 region has 13 residues. The CDR3 reads CAWTPGGNQPQHF. In nucleotides, the CDR3 is TGTGCCTGGACCCCCGGTGGCAATCAGCCCCAGCATTTT.

This clone was seen a single time. The chain is built from TRBV28 and TRBJ1-5; 8 bases agree with TRBD1. The V segment lost 6 bases and the J segment 6 bases; nucleotides outside the gene matches: 4. Germline loops: CDR1 MDHEN, CDR2 SYDVKM. This CDR3 contains 13 residues. The CDR3 spells CASRTGVGQPQHF. DNA of the CDR3: TGTGCCAGCAGGACAGGGGTGGGTCAGCCCCAGCATTTT.

CDR3 sequence (DNA): TGTGCCAGCTCAAACGGGCGAGGACTAGGTCTAAACATTCAGTACTTC. As protein: CASSNGRGLGLNIQYF. The chain uses TRBV18 and TRBJ2-4; TRBD2 agrees at 7 bases. The CDR3 is 16 residues long. V was clipped by 5 bases and J by 6 bases; unmatched bases: 13. Per germline, CDR1 KGHSH and CDR2 LQKENI.

On this clone itself: This specimen includes other DNA sequences encoding the same CDR3. The gene calls are TRBV28 and TRBJ2-7; 8 nucleotides align to TRBD1. This CDR3 is 14 amino acids long. Germline values: CDR1 MDHEN, CDR2 SYDVKM. V shed 3 bases and J 2 bases; nucleotides not matched to a gene: 3. CDR3 DNA sequence: TGTGCCAGCAGTTTGGGGACAGGAGCCTACGAGCAGTACTTC. Its protein is CASSLGTGAYEQYF.